What follows are 10 T cell receptor beta chains derived from one specimen sequenced in a study of blood T cell repertoires in COVID-19. Clones were read by immunoSEQ multiplex PCR, and TCRdb kept only the in-frame ones, dropping some. The table records a few hundred thousand clones, more than 70% of them present only once. Sequencing input: PBMCs or T cells enriched from blood (not recorded which). Source of these receptors: a man aged 35-49 years in a cohort exposed to, infected with or recovered from COVID-19 (not recorded which).

V is TRBV9 and J is TRBJ1-1; the D is unclear. Germline V gene data show CDR1 as SGDLS and CDR2 as YYNGEE. CDR3 length: 12 amino acids. V gave up 3 bases and J gave up 5 bases, with 8 bases separating them. Here the CDR3 DNA reads TGTGCCAGCAGCGAACAGTTAACTGAAGCTTTCTTT. Its translation is CASSEQLTEAFF.

This chain uses TRBV19 with TRBJ2-1; 8 bases are a match to TRBD1. Losses at the gene ends were 5 bases for V and 3 bases for J; bases not matched to a gene: 9. The CDR3 consists of 16 residues. Germline CDR1 LNHDA, CDR2 SQIVND (reference sequence). The chain's CDR3 is CASSLQDRGYYNEQFF. The DNA of the CDR3 is TGTGCCAGTAGTCTTCAAGACAGGGGTTACTACAATGAGCAGTTCTTC. The full variable domain, rest sourced from reference TRBV19 and TRBJ2-1, is DGGITQSPKYLFRKEGQNVTLSCEQNLNHDAMYWYRQDPGQGLRLIYYSQIVNDFQKGDIAEGYSVSREKKESFPLTVTSAQKNPTAFYLCASSLQDRGYYNEQFFGPGTRLTVL.

The chain employs TRBV24-1 and TRBJ2-2, with TRBD2 identical over 8 bases. The CDR3 runs 13 residues. V was pared by 6 bases and J by 4 bases, with 0 bases of the junction left unmatched. In germline, CDR1 is KGHDR, CDR2 SFDVKD. The DNA for the CDR3 is TGTGCCACCAGTAGCGGGGGCACCGGGGAGCTGTTTTTT. Protein sequence: CATSSGGTGELFF.

The V and J genes are TRBV7-2 and TRBJ2-1; D gene uncertain. There are 11 residues in the CDR3. Germline-derived CDR1 and CDR2 are SGHTA and FQGNSA. V lost 0 bases, J lost 10 bases, and 4 bases lay in between. The CDR3 region is CASSLAIEQFF. CDR3 bases: TGTGCCAGCAGCTTAGCTATAGAGCAGTTCTTC.

This chain links TRBV5-1 with TRBJ2-5, with a possible D match to TRBD1 (5 bases). This CDR3 comprises 15 residues. Germline V gives CDR1 SGHRS, CDR2 YFSETQ. The V end lost 0 bases, the J end lost 2 bases, and 11 bases lay between the germline ends. The CDR3 region is CASSLGQFLQETQYF. The CDR3 DNA reads TGCGCCAGCAGCTTGGGACAGTTCCTGCAAGAGACCCAGTACTTC. Based on the CDR3 plus reference TRBV5-1 and TRBJ2-5, the full variable domain is KAGVTQTPRYLIKTRGQQVTLSCSPISGHRSVSWYQQTPGQGLQFLFEYFSETQRNKGNFPGRFSGRQFSNSRSEMNVSTLELGDSALYLCASSLGQFLQETQYFGPGTRLLVL.

This chain links TRBV14 with TRBJ2-2; D unclear. Germline-derived CDR1 and CDR2 are SGHDN and FVKESK. This CDR3 has 14 residues. V was cut by 2 bases and J by 3 bases, with 7 bases left in between. The CDR3 loop is CASSQRLYTGELFF. DNA for the CDR3: TGTGCCAGCAGCCAACGACTGTACACCGGGGAGCTGTTTTTT.

The chain joins TRBV4-1 to TRBJ1-5; D gene ambiguous. The CDR3 sequence is 12 residues long. Germline V CDR1 and CDR2: MGHRA, YSYEKL. V lost 4 bases and J 9 bases, leaving 10 bases between the germline ends. CDR3 DNA: TGCGCCAGCAGCCCCCCGTCGGGGCCCCAGCATTTT. This sequence encodes CASSPPSGPQHF.

A remark on this clone: One end of the junction does not line up with germline, which may come from a read error. CDR3 in DNA: TGTGCCAGCAGTAAAGCCCTCGGAGTGCGCGGTAACGAGCAGTACTTC. Encoded protein: CASSKALGVRGNEQYF. The genes are TRBV6-1 and TRBJ2-7; D is undetermined. Germline values: CDR1 MNHNS, CDR2 SASEGT. This CDR3 comprises 16 residues.

The chain couples TRBV2 to TRBJ2-7; 11 bases agree with TRBD2. V dropped 3 bases and J dropped 4; count of bases not matched to a gene: 8. This CDR3 has 16 residues. Per germline, CDR1 SNHLY and CDR2 FYNNEI. CDR3: CASSDTPGLAVYEQYF. The CDR3 nucleotides read TGTGCCAGCAGTGATACGCCGGGACTAGCGGTTTACGAGCAGTACTTC.

This chain joins TRBV19 and TRBJ2-1, with a weak D call TRBD2 (6 bases). CDR1 and CDR2 (germline): LNHDA, SQIVND (reference sequence). V was cut by 6 bases and J by 9 bases, with 18 bases left in between. The CDR3 runs 14 residues. In DNA form, the CDR3 reads TGTGCCAGTAGGAGTGCGGGGCGGGGTGGTGAGCAGTTCTTC. Translating it yields CASRSAGRGGEQFF.